This T cell receptor beta chain was retrieved from a study of OX40 agonist ivuxolimab in advanced cancers. Study-wide context: Hepatocellular carcinoma, melanoma, renal cell or head and neck cancer occurred in dose-escalation patients. Study-wide results and limits: The authors did not determine the antigen specificity of the expanded peripheral T cells. Clonal expansion was seen in CD4+ and CD8+ blood T cells by week 6 at 0.1 to 3.0 mg/kg.

Deletions cut 1 base from V and 2 bases from J, with 12 bases between. The germline gives CDR1 SGHVS, CDR2 FNYEAQ. This CDR3 has 15 residues. About this clone itself: Its antigen is unidentified.

The repertoire was sequenced with immunoSEQ multiplex PCR; TCRdb's copy has only in-frame clones and lacks some. The sample records tens of thousands of clones, about 85% being singletons. Here the sequenced sample was CD4+ or CD8+ T cells sorted from blood, taken in a trial of the OX40 agonist ivuxolimab. This clonotype was sampled from an adult with an advanced solid tumor such as melanoma, head and neck, liver or kidney cancer. The gene calls are TRBV7-6 and TRBJ2-7; TRBD1 is a possible D gene (6 bases). CDR3 sequence: CASSLGQDPTYEQYF. CDR3 coding DNA: TGTGCCAGCAGCTTAGGACAGGATCCGACCTACGAGCAGTACTTC. Full variable domain (missing parts from reference TRBV7-6 and TRBJ2-7): GAGVSQSPRYKVTKRGQDVALRCDPISGHVSLYWYRQALGQGPEFLTYFNYEAQQDKSGLPNDRFSAERPEGSISTLTIQRTEQRDSAMYRCASSLGQDPTYEQYFGPGTRLTVT.